This T cell receptor beta chain comes out of a study of regulatory T cells in long-lasting Graves disease. Sample time point: persistent/refractory GD, antithyroid drugs over 5 years with positive TRAb. PBMCs were the source of the RNA used for TCR sequencing. Patients were enrolled at an endocrinology department in Xi'an, China. With iRepertoire HTBI primers and Arm-PCR of CDR3 regions, TCR beta libraries were built. TCRdb analysed the multiplex PCR reads with MiXCR anew, one entry per CDR3 protein. This table has fewer than 450,000 distinct CDR3 sequences, less than 25% appearing once. Broader study findings: The study found TRBV28, TRBJ1-2 and TRBJ2-5 favored in persistent disease.

This CDR3 region has 13 residues. Germline CDR1 MNHNS, CDR2 SASEGT. Trimming took off 7 bases at V and 2 bases at J, with 9 bases between the two ends. The table lists this clonotype with a few counts. Its antigen is currently unknown. The specimen comprised peripheral blood mononuclear cells (PBMCs), sampled when the disease was refractory, from a patient treated with antithyroid drugs. The TCR originated in a female donor with Graves disease. The V and J genes are TRBV6-1 and TRBJ1-5, with D hard to call. The CDR3 sequence: CASTDGGNQPQHF. The CDR3 DNA follows: TGTGCCAGCACCGACGGTGGCAATCAGCCCCAGCATTTT.